One sample yielded the 10 T cell receptor beta chains listed below, sequenced in a study of blood T cell repertoires in COVID-19. Here immunoSEQ multiplex PCR was the method, and the copy in TCRdb shows in-frame clones only, minus some. Of over 200,000 clones listed, more than 75% are singletons. What was sequenced was peripheral blood. These receptors all come from a woman aged 25 to 45 who had recovered from COVID-19.

The chain carries TRBV30 and TRBJ2-3; 10 bases are a match to TRBD2. The J segment lost 3 bases and the V segment lost 8 bases, leaving 11 bases of the junction unmatched. Germline V gives CDR1 GTSNPN, CDR2 SVGIG (reference sequence). This CDR3 comprises 15 residues. This chain's CDR3 is CATDKRGGLTDTQYF. CDR3 coding DNA: TGTGCCACTGATAAGCGGGGGGGTTTAACAGATACGCAGTATTTT.

The chain combines TRBV5-4 with TRBJ2-7, with TRBD2 matching over 7 bases. CDR1 is SGHNT and CDR2 is YYREEE in the germline V gene (reference sequence). The CDR3 sequence is 14 residues long. V lost 4 bases and J lost 6; bases outside the gene matches: 10. The CDR3 coding sequence is TGTGCCAGCAGCCCACCCGGACGCGGGAGCGAGCAGTACTTC. Its protein product is CASSPPGRGSEQYF.

The chain uses TRBV5-1 and TRBJ2-3, with D unclear. In germline, CDR1 is SGHRS, CDR2 YFSETQ. Trimming left V 4 bases short and J 8 bases short, with 14 bases between. This CDR3 is 13 amino acids long. The CDR3 reads CASSLDQARTQYF. CDR3 bases: TGCGCCAGCAGCCTTGATCAGGCCCGTACGCAGTATTTT.

J is TRBJ2-3 and V is TRBV5-1; 10 bases align to TRBD2. CDR3 length: 19 residues. Germline assignment: CDR1 SGHRS and CDR2 YFSETQ. V was clipped by 3 bases and J by 2 bases; unmatched bases: 15. CDR3 region: CASSSLGVTSGALTDTQYF. In DNA, the CDR3 is TGCGCCAGCAGCTCCCTTGGGGTTACTAGCGGGGCCCTCACAGATACGCAGTATTTT.

This clone was detected only once. CDR3 residues: CASSLDRIYNEQFF. The CDR3 DNA reads as TGTGCCAGCAGCTTGGACAGGATCTACAATGAGCAGTTCTTC. The chain combines TRBV5-5 with TRBJ2-1; TRBD1 is a possible D gene (5 bases). The CDR3 sequence is 14 residues long. The V end was cut by 0 bases, the J end by 3 bases, with 7 bases between. The germline gives CDR1 SGHKS, CDR2 YYEKEE (reference sequence).

The chain is built from TRBV5-1 and TRBJ1-5; the D is unclear. CDR1 SGHRS and CDR2 YFSETQ come from the germline V gene. This CDR3 region has 15 residues. With 0 bases removed from V and 6 bases from J, the gap between germline ends came to 13 bases. The CDR3 DNA reads TGCGCCAGCAGCTTGGGGGCAGTGGTGGGTCAGCCCCAGCATTTT. It codes for CASSLGAVVGQPQHF.

The chain has TRBV7-6 and TRBJ1-2; no definite D call. V lost 1 base and J lost 5, with 14 bases in between. Per germline, CDR1 SGHVS and CDR2 FNYEAQ. The CDR3 spans 15 residues. CDR3 sequence (DNA): TGTGCCAGCAGCTTAGTTGAGGGTGGCCTATATGGCTACACCTTC. As protein: CASSLVEGGLYGYTF.

V gene TRBV28 combines with J gene TRBJ2-7; perhaps TRBD2 as D (6 bases). Trimming cost V 6 bases and J 2 bases, with 17 bases left between them. CDR1 is MDHEN and CDR2 is SYDVKM in the germline V gene. The length of the CDR3 is 15 residues. In DNA form, the CDR3 reads TGTGCCAGCAGGGGGACTTATGGGAGCACCTACGAGCAGTACTTC. This encodes CASRGTYGSTYEQYF.

The rearrangement links TRBV29-1 to TRBJ2-3, with a tentative D call TRBD1 (6 bases). The germline V and J ends were trimmed by 6 bases and 4 bases, with 17 bases remaining between them. The CDR3 covers 14 residues. CDR1 is SQVTM, CDR2 ANQGSEA, per germline. In nucleotides, the CDR3 is TGCAGCGTAGATCCAGACAGGAAAGCAGATACGCAGTATTTT. This translates into CSVDPDRKADTQYF.

V gene TRBV18 combines with J gene TRBJ2-3, with D perhaps TRBD2 (6 bases). Trimming took 2 bases from V and 5 from J, leaving 14 bases between them. CDR1 KGHSH and CDR2 LQKENI come from the germline V gene. CDR3 size: 15 residues. The CDR3 protein is CASSPVFSRGDTQYF. CDR3 nucleotides: TGTGCCAGCTCACCAGTTTTCTCGCGGGGAGATACGCAGTATTTT. Looking up the rest from reference TRBV18 and TRBJ2-3 gives the full variable domain: NAGVMQNPRHLVRRRGQEARLRCSPMKGHSHVYWYRQLPEEGLKFMVYLQKENIIDESGMPKERFSAEFPKEGPSILRIQQVVRGDSAAYFCASSPVFSRGDTQYFGPGTRLTVL.